The 20 T cell receptor beta chains below were found in one sample sequenced in a study of cytomegalovirus exposure and HLA in healthy donors. The PCR used 60 Vbeta and 13 Jbeta primers. TCRdb keeps only in-frame clones here, not all; method: immunoSEQ multiplex PCR. The sample holds some 70,000 clones. Sequencing was done on a sample of PBMCs. These TCRs come from a boy between 10 and 17 years old in good health and CMV-seronegative.

CDR3 region: CASSPQMNTEAFF. DNA for the CDR3: TGTGCCAGCAGCCCTCAGATGAACACTGAAGCTTTCTTT. The chain combines TRBV7-6 with TRBJ1-1; D ambiguous. Trimming took 5 bases from V and 0 from J, leaving 7 bases between them. There are 13 residues in the CDR3. Germline values: CDR1 SGHVS, CDR2 FNYEAQ. Looking up the rest from reference TRBV7-6 and TRBJ1-1 gives the full variable domain: GAGVSQSPRYKVTKRGQDVALRCDPISGHVSLYWYRQALGQGPEFLTYFNYEAQQDKSGLPNDRFSAERPEGSISTLTIQRTEQRDSAMYRCASSPQMNTEAFFGQGTRLTVV.

The chain has TRBV6-1 and TRBJ1-1; 7 nucleotides agree with TRBD1. This CDR3 is built from 14 residues. The J segment lost 6 bases and the V segment lost 3 bases, leaving 7 bases of the junction unmatched. Germline V gives CDR1 MNHNS, CDR2 SASEGT. The CDR3 here is CASSDSLGQPEAFF. CDR3 DNA: TGTGCCAGCAGTGATTCGTTGGGACAGCCTGAAGCTTTCTTT.

This rearrangement joins TRBV27 to TRBJ2-7; weak D call: TRBD1 (5 bases). In germline, CDR1 is MNHEY, CDR2 SMNVEV (reference sequence). Trimming removed 3 bases at V and 3 bases at J, with 12 bases between. This CDR3 region has 14 residues. The CDR3 is CASSLKGLIYEQYF. In DNA, the CDR3 is TGTGCCAGCAGTTTGAAGGGGCTCATCTACGAGCAGTACTTC.

The chain joins TRBV30 to TRBJ2-2, with D maybe TRBD2 (6 bases). Germline CDR1 and CDR2: GTSNPN and SVGIG (reference sequence). V shed 0 bases and J shed 8 bases, with 10 bases lying between them. This CDR3 region has 13 residues. Here the CDR3 reads CAWSVLAGGELFF. CDR3 DNA sequence: TGTGCCTGGAGTGTCTTGGCGGGAGGGGAGCTGTTTTTT.

V gene TRBV5-1 combines with J gene TRBJ1-5; TRBD1 matches at 8 bases. This CDR3 has 15 amino acids. Trimming at V came to 5 bases and at J to 5 bases, leaving 9 bases not matched to a gene. CDR1 is SGHRS and CDR2 is YFSETQ in the germline V gene. CDR3 in amino acids: CASREGQGRDQPQHF. The CDR3 bases are TGCGCCAGCAGAGAAGGACAGGGAAGAGATCAGCCCCAGCATTTT.

The rearrangement uses TRBV4-2 and TRBJ2-1; weak D call: TRBD2 (5 bases). This CDR3 spans 16 amino acids. Germline V gene data show CDR1 as LGHNA and CDR2 as YNFKEQ. The V and J ends lost 0 bases and 4 bases respectively, with 13 bases between them. The chain's CDR3 is CASSQDLSGDYNEQFF. DNA for the CDR3: TGTGCCAGCAGCCAAGATCTAAGCGGAGATTACAATGAGCAGTTCTTC.

The chain is built from TRBV5-4 and TRBJ1-2, with 10 bases aligning to TRBD1. The CDR3 has 15 amino acids. The germline gives CDR1 SGHNT, CDR2 YYREEE (reference sequence). Trimming at V came to 3 bases and at J to 4 bases, leaving 6 bases not matched to a gene. The CDR3 region is CASSWGQGSAYGYTF. CDR3 coding DNA: TGTGCCAGCAGCTGGGGACAGGGGAGTGCCTATGGCTACACCTTC.

The chain links TRBV4-3 to TRBJ1-3; 8 bases are shared with TRBD1. V shed 4 bases and J 0 bases; nucleotides not matched to a gene: 5. Germline values: CDR1 LGHNA, CDR2 YSLEER. This CDR3 is built from 16 residues. DNA for the CDR3: TGCGCCAGCAGCCCGACAGGGGCCCGCTCTGGAAACACCATATATTTT. Translated: CASSPTGARSGNTIYF.

The rearrangement links TRBV30 to TRBJ1-2; TRBD1 agrees at 7 bases. The germline V gene has CDR1 GTSNPN and CDR2 SVGIG (reference sequence). J was trimmed by 4 bases and V by 0 bases; bases with no gene match: 11. CDR3 length equals 16 residues. CDR3 in amino acids: CAWSVPHSGTVYGYTF. CDR3 nucleotide sequence: TGTGCCTGGAGTGTACCTCATTCCGGGACAGTCTATGGCTACACCTTC.

The chain carries TRBV12-5 and TRBJ2-7; D is unresolved. The germline CDR1 and CDR2 sequences are LGHNT and FRNRAP. The CDR3 runs 15 residues. Trimming cost V 1 base and J 9 bases, with 19 bases left between them. CDR3 protein: CASGLATGTYSRQYF. The DNA for the CDR3 is TGTGCTAGTGGTTTGGCGACGGGTACCTACTCAAGGCAGTACTTC. The complete variable domain, with remaining parts taken from reference TRBV12-5 and TRBJ2-7, reads DARVTQTPRHKVTEMGQEVTMRCQPILGHNTVFWYRQTMMQGLELLAYFRNRAPLDDSGMPKDRFSAEMPDATLATLKIQPSEPRDSAVYFCASGLATGTYSRQYFGPGTRLTVT.

V is TRBV7-2 and J is TRBJ1-6, with D uncertain. V lost 7 bases and J 0 bases, leaving 13 bases between the germline ends. CDR3 length: 16 amino acids. From germline, CDR1 is SGHTA and CDR2 FQGNSA. The CDR3 protein is CASNEWESSYNSPLHF. CDR3 bases: TGTGCCAGCAACGAGTGGGAGAGCTCCTATAATTCACCCCTCCACTTT. Together with reference TRBV7-2 and TRBJ1-6, the CDR3 gives the full variable domain: GAGVSQSPSNKVTEKGKDVELRCDPISGHTALYWYRQSLGQGLEFLIYFQGNSAPDKSGLPSDRFSAERTGGSVSTLTIQRTQQEDSAVYLCASNEWESSYNSPLHFGNGTRLTVT.

V is TRBV5-1 and J is TRBJ2-1; D is ambiguous. The CDR3 extends over 13 amino acids. The V end lost 0 bases, the J end lost 10 bases, and 11 bases lay between the germline ends. The V gene's germline CDR1 is SGHRS and CDR2 YFSETQ. CDR3 coding DNA: TGCGCCAGCAGCTTGGAAACCCGCAGGGAGCAGTTCTTC. Translating it yields CASSLETRREQFF.

The V and J genes are TRBV6-6 and TRBJ1-2, with D unresolved. Looked up from germline, CDR1 is MNHNY and CDR2 is SVGAGI (reference sequence). There are 12 residues in the CDR3. V was shortened by 2 bases and J by 9 bases, with 10 bases between the two germline ends. The CDR3, as DNA: TGTGCCAGCAGTTACGAGCCTCTTAGCTACACCTTC. This gives the protein CASSYEPLSYTF.

The rearrangement uses TRBV6-1 and TRBJ2-7; 7 bases agree with TRBD2. V shed 4 bases, J shed 1 base, and the junction held 4 bases outside the gene matches. The germline CDR1 and CDR2 sequences are MNHNS and SASEGT. CDR3 length equals 14 residues. The chain's CDR3 is CASSAERGSYEQYF. CDR3 sequence (DNA): TGTGCCAGCAGTGCTGAGCGGGGATCCTACGAGCAGTACTTC.

The rearrangement links TRBV5-1 to TRBJ1-1, with 10 bases identical to TRBD1. Trimming removed 2 bases from V and 3 bases from J; junction bases left unmatched: 4. The CDR3 is made up of 15 amino acids. Germline CDR1 SGHRS, CDR2 YFSETQ. CDR3 coding DNA: TGCGCCAGCAGCTTTTGGACAGGGGGATACACTGAAGCTTTCTTT. It translates to CASSFWTGGYTEAFF.

The chain has TRBV5-6 and TRBJ2-6, with 9 bases identical to TRBD1. This CDR3 is built from 16 residues. Germline values: CDR1 SGHDT, CDR2 YYEEEE. V lost 4 bases and J lost 1; bases outside the gene matches: 3. The CDR3 DNA sequence: TGTGCCAGCAGCCCAGGGACAGGGTCTGGGGCCAACGTCCTGACTTTC. As protein: CASSPGTGSGANVLTF.

The chain joins TRBV5-1 to TRBJ1-3; D remains unclear. The V end was cut by 4 bases, the J end by 0 bases, with 8 bases between. The CDR3 length is 14 residues. Germline CDR1 SGHRS, CDR2 YFSETQ. CDR3 coding DNA: TGCGCCAGCAGCGCCGGTAACTCTGGAAACACCATATATTTT. Translation gives CASSAGNSGNTIYF.

A remark on this clone: An end of the junction differs from the germline gene, which may be a read error. This chain uses TRBV29-1 with TRBJ2-3; D is possibly TRBD1 (6 bases). The CDR3 has 15 amino acids. The germline V gene encodes CDR1 SQVTM and CDR2 ANQGSEA. The CDR3 region has the DNA TGCAGCGTTGTGGGTTGGACAGAACTCACAGATAAGCAGTATTTT. As protein: CSVVGWTELTDKQYF.

The genes are TRBV6-1 and TRBJ2-1, with D perhaps TRBD2 (7 bases). With 7 bases removed from V and 8 bases from J, the gap between germline ends came to 21 bases. This CDR3 region has 15 residues. CDR1 MNHNS and CDR2 SASEGT come from the germline V gene. Here the CDR3 reads CASKQRLGGPHEQFF. DNA for the CDR3: TGTGCCAGCAAACAACGACTGGGGGGGCCTCATGAGCAGTTCTTC.

The rearrangement uses TRBV7-9 and TRBJ1-5; the D is unclear. Germline CDR1 SEHNR, CDR2 FQNEAQ (reference sequence). The CDR3 totals 14 residues. The germline V and J ends were trimmed by 1 base and 9 bases, with 13 bases remaining between them. Here the CDR3 reads CASSLGVQSGPQHF. The CDR3 coding sequence is TGTGCCAGCAGCTTAGGCGTCCAATCAGGGCCCCAGCATTTT.